This T cell receptor beta chain emerged from a study of CD8 T cells in ankylosing spondylitis. Study-level points and caveats: A TCR beta motif of several highly homologous variants seemed to mark ankylosing spondylitis blood. Reactive arthritis synovial fluid and blood were previously reported to contain some motif variants.

5'-RACE, quantitative and with molecular barcodes, yielded the TCR beta libraries. TCRdb redid the calling of the 5' RACE reads with MiXCR, one entry per CDR3 protein. The top ten hold around 2.6% of the sample, which has fewer than 250,000 distinct CDR3 sequences, over 9.5% seen once. This clonotype was seen ten or more times. The antigen is undetermined. Germline trimming cut 5 bases from V and 2 bases from J; bases unmatched to any gene: 7. The CDR3 has 16 residues. The V gene's germline CDR1 is MNHEY and CDR2 SVGAGI. The chain joins TRBV6-5 to TRBJ2-3, with TRBD2 matching 10 bases. The source material was blood, either unsorted or a sorted T cell fraction (not recorded which). This clonotype originated in a male donor with ankylosing spondylitis or in good health (not recorded which). Here the CDR3 DNA reads TGTGCCAGCAGTACTTGGACTAGCGGCCTCACAGATACGCAGTATTTT. Protein sequence: CASSTWTSGLTDTQYF.